Below are 21 T cell receptor beta chains sequenced from a single sample in a study of blood T cell repertoires in COVID-19 (dated by TCRdb to 2019 to 2021). Libraries came from the immunoSEQ multiplex PCR assay. This immuneACCESS table, as held by TCRdb, lists in-frame sequences with V and J called but not all clones. Of the missing ones, under half trace to an unresolved V gene in checked studies; the others have no known cause. The sample has about 400,000 clones on record, 87% of them singletons. The ten biggest clones cover 2.5% to 3% of the sample. Input material: PBMCs or T cells enriched from blood (not recorded which). These receptors came from a woman younger than 45 who had recovered from COVID-19.

The chain couples TRBV5-6 to TRBJ2-2, with D perhaps matching TRBD2 (5 bases). Trimming stripped 6 bases from V and 4 bases from J, with 13 bases between. The CDR3 has 14 residues. Germline assignment: CDR1 SGHDT and CDR2 YYEEEE. The CDR3 is CASTRRWGTGELFF. The CDR3 DNA sequence: TGTGCCAGCACTCGGAGGTGGGGCACCGGGGAGCTGTTTTTT.

This sequence joins TRBV2 and TRBJ1-4; TRBD1 is a possible D gene (6 bases). V was clipped by 4 bases and J by 2 bases, with 11 bases between them. CDR1 is SNHLY, CDR2 FYNNEI, per germline. The CDR3 is 15 amino acids. Written as DNA, the CDR3 is TGTGCCAGCAGTGGTCAACAGGGTACTAATGAAAAACTGTTTTTT. It specifies CASSGQQGTNEKLFF.

The chain recombines TRBV5-4 with TRBJ2-7; TRBD1 aligns across 9 bases. The CDR3 is made up of 14 amino acids. Germline V gene lookup returns CDR1 SGHNT and CDR2 YYREEE (reference sequence). V lost 4 bases and J lost 4; bases outside the gene matches: 6. The chain's CDR3 is CASSGTGPGYEQYF. Written as DNA, the CDR3 is TGTGCCAGCAGCGGGACAGGGCCTGGATACGAGCAGTACTTC.

The V gene is TRBV10-3, the J gene TRBJ2-5; TRBD1 matches at 7 bases. Germline CDR1 ENHRY, CDR2 SYGVKD. The CDR3 is 17 amino acids. With V trimmed by 3 bases and J by 0 bases, 10 bases remained unmatched. The chain's CDR3 is CAISEKGQDRYQETQYF. The CDR3 coding sequence is TGTGCCATCAGTGAAAAAGGACAGGACAGGTACCAAGAGACCCAGTACTTC.

This clone showed up just once. The chain couples TRBV4-1 to TRBJ2-7; weak D call: TRBD2 (5 bases). Trimming took off 3 bases at V and 5 bases at J, with 20 bases between the two ends. Germline V gene sequence: CDR1 MGHRA, CDR2 YSYEKL. CDR3 length: 16 amino acids. In nucleotides, the CDR3 is TGCGCCAGCAGCCACTCAGCGGCCCCCGCTAACAACGAGCAGTACTTC. Translation: CASSHSAAPANNEQYF.

The chain has TRBV7-9 and TRBJ2-3; D is perhaps TRBD2 (7 bases). Germline values: CDR1 SEHNR, CDR2 FQNEAQ (reference sequence). Deletions cut 5 bases from V and 4 bases from J, with 19 bases between. This CDR3 has 16 residues. DNA for the CDR3: TGTGCCAGCAGCCTTTGGGGGGGGCCGAGCGCAGATACGCAGTATTTT. This translates into CASSLWGGPSADTQYF.

The J gene is TRBJ1-5, the V gene TRBV6-2 or TRBV6-3; 8 bases line up with TRBD1. Looked up from germline, CDR1 is MNHEY and CDR2 is SVGEGT. The ends lost 5 bases at V and 5 bases at J; junction bases unmatched: 8. This CDR3 is built from 15 residues. CDR3 sequence reads: CASSGADRAYQPQHF. The CDR3, as DNA: TGTGCCAGCAGTGGAGCGGACAGGGCCTATCAGCCCCAGCATTTT.

The V and J genes are TRBV19 and TRBJ1-1; 10 bases fit TRBD1. Germline lookup yields CDR1 LNHDA and CDR2 SQIVND (reference sequence). The J segment lost 5 bases and the V segment lost 7 bases, leaving 4 bases of the junction unmatched. The CDR3 contains 13 residues. Here the CDR3 reads CASKDRGRTEAFF. CDR3 bases: TGTGCCAGTAAAGACAGGGGGCGAACTGAAGCTTTCTTT. Filled out from reference TRBV19 and TRBJ1-1, the complete variable domain reads DGGITQSPKYLFRKEGQNVTLSCEQNLNHDAMYWYRQDPGQGLRLIYYSQIVNDFQKGDIAEGYSVSREKKESFPLTVTSAQKNPTAFYLCASKDRGRTEAFFGQGTRLTVV.

This rearrangement joins TRBV2 to TRBJ1-5, with D tentatively TRBD1 (6 bases). CDR3 length: 13 residues. The V gene's germline CDR1 is SNHLY and CDR2 FYNNEI. The germline V and J ends were trimmed by 6 bases and 5 bases, with 11 bases remaining between them. The CDR3 coding sequence is TGTGCCAGCAGGGGGACAACCTATCAGCCCCAGCATTTT. Its protein product is CASRGTTYQPQHF.

The table lists this clone with a few counts. The V and J genes are TRBV4-1 and TRBJ1-4; TRBD1 might be the D (6 bases). Germline assignment: CDR1 MGHRA and CDR2 YSYEKL. V shed 4 bases and J shed 5 bases, with 17 bases lying between them. This CDR3 region has 16 residues. CDR3 sequence reads: CASSPRLQGMNEKLFF. In DNA, the CDR3 is TGCGCCAGCAGCCCGAGGCTCCAGGGGATGAATGAAAAACTGTTTTTT.

The rearrangement uses TRBV28 and TRBJ1-5; D is ambiguous. Germline CDR1 and CDR2: MDHEN and SYDVKM. V shed 3 bases and J shed 2 bases, with 11 bases lying between them. CDR3 length: 15 residues. The CDR3 reads CASSFSGAGNQPQHF. The CDR3 DNA reads as TGTGCCAGCAGTTTTTCGGGAGCCGGCAATCAGCCCCAGCATTTT.

CDR3 amino acids: CSASVPLAGARDTQYF. CDR3 nucleotides: TGCAGTGCTAGTGTGCCGCTAGCGGGAGCCAGAGATACGCAGTATTTT. J is TRBJ2-3 and V is TRBV20-1; 10 bases map to TRBD2. The CDR3 has 16 residues. The germline V gene encodes CDR1 DFQATT and CDR2 SNEGSKA (reference sequence). J gave up 5 bases and V 3 bases, and 11 bases lay outside the gene matches.

To note about this clone: The sample contains more than one DNA sequence encoding this CDR3. The chain recombines TRBV7-3 with TRBJ1-1; tentatively, D is TRBD1 (5 bases). CDR3 size: 13 residues. Trimming took 5 bases from V and 4 from J, leaving 11 bases between them. CDR1 and CDR2 (germline): SGHTA, FQGTGA. CDR3 region: CASSPGGGTEAFF. The DNA for the CDR3 is TGTGCCAGCAGCCCGGGGGGAGGCACTGAAGCTTTCTTT.

The chain employs TRBV28 and TRBJ1-1; TRBD1 aligns across 10 bases. The germline V gene encodes CDR1 MDHEN and CDR2 SYDVKM. The CDR3 sequence is 14 residues long. J was trimmed by 7 bases and V by 4 bases; bases with no gene match: 6. Written as DNA, the CDR3 is TGTGCCAGCAGTTCGGGACAGGGGACACTTGAAGCTTTCTTT. This codes for CASSSGQGTLEAFF.

This rearrangement joins TRBV5-1 to TRBJ2-5, with 12 bases lining up with TRBD2. The CDR3 extends over 17 amino acids. Trimming at V came to 0 bases and at J to 0 bases, leaving 3 bases not matched to a gene. Looked up from germline, CDR1 is SGHRS and CDR2 is YFSETQ. The CDR3 protein is CASSLAGTSGYQETQYF. The CDR3, as DNA: TGCGCCAGCAGCTTGGCAGGGACTAGCGGGTACCAAGAGACCCAGTACTTC.

The chain joins TRBV25-1 to TRBJ2-7; 8 bases line up with TRBD1. The CDR3 is 15 amino acids. V trimming: 9 bases; J trimming: 0 bases; junction bases outside the gene matches: 10. Germline CDR1 reads MGHDK; CDR2 reads SYGVNS. The CDR3 DNA reads TGTGCCAGTTCGGACGGAGACAGGGGCTCCTACGAGCAGTACTTC. Its protein product is CASSDGDRGSYEQYF.

The chain has TRBV4-1 and TRBJ2-7; 10 bases agree with TRBD2. V shed 1 base and J 7 bases; nucleotides not matched to a gene: 7. Germline-derived CDR1 and CDR2 are MGHRA and YSYEKL. The CDR3 is 15 amino acids. CDR3 region: CASSQVLAGEREQYF. The DNA of the CDR3 is TGCGCCAGCAGCCAAGTTCTAGCGGGGGAGAGGGAGCAGTACTTC.

The chain uses TRBV4-2 and TRBJ2-3, with 14 positions matching TRBD2. The germline V gene encodes CDR1 LGHNA and CDR2 YNFKEQ. Trimming took 0 bases from V and 2 from J; bases not matched to a gene: 7. This CDR3 region has 19 residues. CDR3 sequence reads: CASSQDWTSGRWDTDTQYF. The CDR3 nucleotides are TGTGCCAGCAGCCAAGACTGGACTAGCGGGAGGTGGGACACAGATACGCAGTATTTT.

The chain combines TRBV7-9 with TRBJ2-3, with D possibly being TRBD1 (6 bases). Between the trimmed V and J ends, which lost 8 bases and 3 bases, there was a span of 15 bases. This CDR3 contains 14 residues. Germline lookup yields CDR1 SEHNR and CDR2 FQNEAQ (reference sequence). The CDR3 DNA is TGTGCCAGCCGACTGCAGGGGTCAACAGATACGCAGTATTTT. Translating it yields CASRLQGSTDTQYF.

This clone was seen more than once but under ten times. The rearrangement joins TRBV27 to TRBJ1-2, with TRBD1 matching 7 bases. Germline CDR1 MNHEY, CDR2 SMNVEV (reference sequence). The CDR3 loop spans 16 amino acids. J gave up 4 bases and V 2 bases, and 10 bases lay outside the gene matches. The CDR3 DNA is TGTGCCAGCAGTTTAGTCTCCGCACAGGGGCCCTATGGCTACACCTTC. Translation gives CASSLVSAQGPYGYTF.

The chain recombines TRBV7-9 with TRBJ2-3; 12 nucleotides agree with TRBD2. This CDR3 has 16 amino acids. Germline assignment: CDR1 SEHNR and CDR2 FQNEAQ (reference sequence). The V and J ends lost 5 bases and 3 bases, in that order; junction bases with no gene match: 6. The CDR3 region has the DNA TGTGCCAGCAGCCAAGGACTAGCGGGGAGGACAGATACGCAGTATTTT. It is translated as CASSQGLAGRTDTQYF.